Listed below are T cell receptor beta chains from one sample, sequenced in a study of blood T cells in healthy people across ages. TCRdb called the 5' RACE reads again in MiXCR, with one record for every CDR3 protein. The top ten clones hold about a sixth of a sample with hundreds of thousands of distinct CDR3 sequences, about 28% of them seen once. The sequenced sample consisted of blood. The receptors shown here come from a woman older than 75 in good health. Each CDR3 is given with its conserved first and last residue. The D gene is left open where the match is weak. Size is omitted from some rows. Given values are once, few, many or a class for expanded clones.

DNA	CDR3	size	V	J	D
TGCGCCAGCAGCTTGGAACAGGGCAATGAGCAGTTCTTC	CASSLEQGNEQFF	many	TRBV5-1	TRBJ2-1	.
TGCGCCAGCAGCTTGGGGATCCCTGGCAGAACCTACGAGCAGTACTTC	CASSLGIPGRTYEQYF	many	TRBV5-1	TRBJ2-7	.
TGTGCCAGCAGCTCAGGGTACCAAGAGACCCAGTACTTC	CASSSGYQETQYF	many	TRBV28	TRBJ2-5	.
TGTGCCAGCAGCTCAAGCCGTTCACCCCTCCACTTT	CASSSSRSPLHF	many	TRBV7-2	TRBJ1-6	.
TGTGCCAGCAGCTCCTGGACACAGGGTACAGATACGCAGTATTTT	CASSSWTQGTDTQYF	.	TRBV5-4	TRBJ2-3	.
TGTGCCAGCAGGGCCGTAGGGGAAAATTCACCCCTCCACTTT	CASRAVGENSPLHF	few	TRBV11-2	TRBJ1-6	.
TGTGCCAGCAGTTTTGGGGGCCCCGGCACAGATGCGCAGTATTTT	CASSFGGPGTDAQYF	.	TRBV12-3/TRBV12-4	TRBJ2-3	.
TGCAGTGCTAGATCTGGGGCCGGGACTAGTCTAACTCTTCCGCAGTTCTTC	CSARSGAGTSLTLPQFF	.	TRBV20-1	TRBJ2-1	TRBD2
TGTGCCAGCACCCCGACAGGGACTCCAGGGGAGCAGTACTTC	CASTPTGTPGEQYF	.	TRBV27	TRBJ2-7	.
TGCAGTGCGGAGACGGGGGGCGGGGCAGATACGCAGTATTTT	CSAETGGGADTQYF	few	TRBV20-1	TRBJ2-3	.
TGCGCCAGCAGCCAAGAAGACTATGGCTACACCTTC	CASSQEDYGYTF	.	TRBV4-1	TRBJ1-2	.
TGTGCCAGCAGTTCCCGCCAACACCTCCGGGGTGAAAAACTGTTTTTT	CASSSRQHLRGEKLFF	few	TRBV6-5	TRBJ1-4	.
TGTGTCAGCAGTTACTCCGGGACAGGAGAGTCACCCCTCCACTTT	CVSSYSGTGESPLHF	.	TRBV6-5	TRBJ1-6	TRBD1
TGCGCCAGCAGCTTGTTTGGACAGGGGCCACCAATGAACACTGAAGCTTTCTTT	CASSLFGQGPPMNTEAFF	few	TRBV5-1	TRBJ1-1	TRBD1
TGTGCCAGCAGTAATCCGGGACAAAAAGAGACCCAGTACTTC	CASSNPGQKETQYF	many	TRBV25-1	TRBJ2-5	.
TGTGCCAGCAGCTTAAGTCAGTATAAGGGCTACACCTTC	CASSLSQYKGYTF	.	TRBV7-3	TRBJ1-2	.
TGTGCCAGCAGCCAACGGGGACAGGGTCTCAACGAGCAGTACTTC	CASSQRGQGLNEQYF	many	TRBV7-2	TRBJ2-7	TRBD1
TGTGCCAGTAGCTTAGATTGGACCGTTTATAGCAATCAGCCCCAGCATTTT	CASSLDWTVYSNQPQHF	.	TRBV7-8	TRBJ1-5	.
TGTGCCAGCAGTGGGGCGGGGGGGCCAAATGAGCAGTTCTTC	CASSGAGGPNEQFF	many	TRBV2	TRBJ2-1	TRBD2
TGTGCCAGCAGCCTCACCTACGAGCAGTACTTC	CASSLTYEQYF	many	TRBV7-9	TRBJ2-7	.
TGTGCCAGTAGTACTCGCAGGGTTTCACCCCTCCACTTT	CASSTRRVSPLHF	.	TRBV19	TRBJ1-6	.
TGTGCCAGCAGTTTAGAGGGGAAAGTATACGGCTACACCTTC	CASSLEGKVYGYTF	many	TRBV28	TRBJ1-2	.
TGTGCCAGCAGCCCCCGCGGGGGCCGAAACAATGAGCAGTTCTTC	CASSPRGGRNNEQFF	many	TRBV9	TRBJ2-1	.
TGTGCCAGCAGCGACAGTTCACCCCTCCACTTT	CASSDSSPLHF	few	TRBV7-9	TRBJ1-6	.
TGTGCCAGCAGGGTAGCGGGGGGGCGCACAGATACGCAGTATTTT	CASRVAGGRTDTQYF	many	TRBV6-6	TRBJ2-3	TRBD2
TGTGCCAGCAGCACCGGGACGGTGAATAATTCACCCCTCCACTTT	CASSTGTVNNSPLHF	.	TRBV5-4	TRBJ1-6	.
TGCAGCGTTGAAGGACCCAGGGAAGCTTTCTTT	CSVEGPREAFF	many	TRBV29-1	TRBJ1-1	.
TGTGCCAGCAGCTTAGCCGTCGCCGCCGTAGCGGGGGGGCGTTTTGAGCAGTACTTC	CASSLAVAAVAGGRFEQYF	many	TRBV7-6	TRBJ2-7	TRBD2
TGTGCCGGCAGCGGGCAGGGGGCTTCTCCGGGCAATCAGCCCCAGCATTTT	CAGSGQGASPGNQPQHF	few	TRBV7-9	TRBJ1-5	TRBD1
TGCGCCAGCAGCCCGGACCCGGCGGCGGGAGGCTACACCTTC	CASSPDPAAGGYTF	many	TRBV5-1	TRBJ1-2	.
TGTGCCAGCAGCTTAATAGAACCCTCCTATAATTCACCCCTCCACTTT	CASSLIEPSYNSPLHF	many	TRBV7-2	TRBJ1-6	.
TGCGCCAGCAGCCAAGCTGGAAAACCACCCGAAGGTCATGAGCAGTTCTTC	CASSQAGKPPEGHEQFF	.	TRBV4-1	TRBJ2-1	.
TGCGGCGTCATGCTTGCCAACCTCCAAGAGACCCAGTTCTTC	CGVMLANLQETQFF	.	TRBV29-1	TRBJ2-1	.
TGCAGTGCTAGCCTTTGGGTAGCGGGGGCCTCCTACGAGCAGTACTTC	CSASLWVAGASYEQYF	many	TRBV20-1	TRBJ2-7	TRBD2
TGTGCCAGCAGCCCGCTGGCGGAGGGGGCAGTTTCGGGAAACACCATATATTTT	CASSPLAEGAVSGNTIYF	.	TRBV3-1	TRBJ1-3	TRBD1
TGCGCCAGCAGCCAAGATGTTGGGGCGGCAACCTATGGCTACACCTTC	CASSQDVGAATYGYTF	.	TRBV4-1	TRBJ1-2	.
TGCAGTGCTAGAGGGGCGGACGGTAACTCCTACGAGCAGTACTTC	CSARGADGNSYEQYF	many	TRBV20-1	TRBJ2-7	.
TGTGCCAGCAGCGTAGGGGGACCAAAGACCTACAATGAGCAGTTCTTC	CASSVGGPKTYNEQFF	many	TRBV9	TRBJ2-1	.
TGCGCCAGCAGCTTGGCCGAGGGGAGTGGAACTGAATCTTTCTTT	CASSLAEGSGTESFF	.	TRBV5-1	TRBJ1-1	.
TGTGCCAGCAGTGCCCACCGCGGCGGATCTAGCACAGATACGCAGTATTTT	CASSAHRGGSSTDTQYF	many	TRBV6-1	TRBJ2-3	.
TGCAGCGCCGGGGAGGAGTTGCGTAACTATGGCTACACCTTC	CSAGEELRNYGYTF	many	TRBV29-1	TRBJ1-2	.
TGTGCCAGTAGTATAGATATGAGGGTCGGGCAGCCCCAGCATTTT	CASSIDMRVGQPQHF	few	TRBV19	TRBJ1-5	.
TGCAGTGGGGAGAAGGGGGGGCACCCCCACAATGAGCAGTTCTTC	CSGEKGGHPHNEQFF	many	TRBV20-1	TRBJ2-1	.
TGTGCCAGCAGCCTCGGACTAGCGGGGGGTTCCTACAATGGGAAGTTCTTC	CASSLGLAGGSYNGKFF	.	TRBV7-3	TRBJ2-1	TRBD2
TGTGCCAGCAGCTTAGGGTCTAGCGGACGCACAGATACGCAGTATTTT	CASSLGSSGRTDTQYF	many	TRBV11-2	TRBJ2-3	TRBD2
TGTGCCAGCACGGAGAGCAATCAGCCCCAGCATTTT	CASTESNQPQHF	.	TRBV28	TRBJ1-5	.
TGCAGCGTAGCGACAGGGGCTGACACTGAAGCTTTCTTT	CSVATGADTEAFF	many	TRBV29-1	TRBJ1-1	TRBD1
TGTGCCAGCAGCGCAAAGCGGGGGGCAAATTACAATGAGCAGTTCTTC	CASSAKRGANYNEQFF	many	TRBV3-1	TRBJ2-1	TRBD2
TGTGCCAGCAGTAGGAGCTTCAACTATGGCTACACCTTC	CASSRSFNYGYTF	.	TRBV25-1	TRBJ1-2	.
TGTGCCAGCAGCAAGGGACAGAAAGCCTACGAGCAGTACTTC	CASSKGQKAYEQYF	few	TRBV11-2	TRBJ2-7	TRBD1
TGTGCCAGCAGTTTAGAGGTCGGGGGAGCGCAGTTCTTC	CASSLEVGGAQFF	many	TRBV27	TRBJ2-1	.
TGTGTCAGCAGCCAATTATATGGCTACACCTTC	CVSSQLYGYTF	.	TRBV3-1	TRBJ1-2	.
TGTGCCAGCAGTCGACCTACTATAGTGAATGAAAAACTGTTTTTT	CASSRPTIVNEKLFF	many	TRBV12-3/TRBV12-4	TRBJ1-4	.
TGTGCCAGCAGCCAGACGGGACAGGTATATGGCTACACCTTC	CASSQTGQVYGYTF	many	TRBV3-1	TRBJ1-2	TRBD1
TGTGCCATCAGTGGTTCGGAGAGGAATTCACCCCTCCACTTT	CAISGSERNSPLHF	many	TRBV10-3	TRBJ1-6	.